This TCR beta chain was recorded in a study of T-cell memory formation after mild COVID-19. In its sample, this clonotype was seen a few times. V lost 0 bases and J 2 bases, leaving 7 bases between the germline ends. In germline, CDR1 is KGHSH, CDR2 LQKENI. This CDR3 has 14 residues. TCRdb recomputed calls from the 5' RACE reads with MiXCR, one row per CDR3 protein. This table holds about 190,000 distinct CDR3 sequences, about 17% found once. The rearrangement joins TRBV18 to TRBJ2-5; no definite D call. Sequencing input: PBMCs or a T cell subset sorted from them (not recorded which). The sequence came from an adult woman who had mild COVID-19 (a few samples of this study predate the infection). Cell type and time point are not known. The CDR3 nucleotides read TGTGCCAGCTCACCACCGAACGCTCAAGAGACCCAGTACTTC. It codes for CASSPPNAQETQYF.